Below, 8 T cell receptor beta chains from the same sample are listed, as sequenced in a study of shared clonotypes between healthy human individuals. Sequenced by immunoSEQ multiplex PCR; TCRdb stores in-frame clones only, minus some. The data hold roughly 120,000 clones, with about 62% observed a single time. The sequencing input was memory CD8+ T cells sorted from blood. The subset here: CD45RO+ cells pooled with CCR7-negative TemRA cells. The receptor set was obtained from a woman in her thirties in good health.

The chain links TRBV29-1 to TRBJ2-7; TRBD2 aligns across 7 bases. Germline values: CDR1 SQVTM, CDR2 ANQGSEA. V dropped 7 bases and J dropped 0; count of bases not matched to a gene: 6. The CDR3 has 13 amino acids. CDR3 DNA sequence: TGCAGCGCGCTAGCGGTAAGCTCCTACGAGCAGTACTTC. Protein: CSALAVSSYEQYF.

This clone was seen at least ten times. The chain recombines TRBV5-6 with TRBJ2-1; D gene unclear. In germline, CDR1 is SGHDT, CDR2 YYEEEE. CDR3 length equals 15 residues. Trimming pared 0 bases from V and 0 bases from J, leaving 7 bases between. Here the CDR3 reads CASSLEENSYNEQFF. CDR3 bases: TGTGCCAGCAGCTTGGAGGAGAACTCCTACAATGAGCAGTTCTTC.

The chain is built from TRBV28 and TRBJ2-1; TRBD2 agrees at 9 bases. The CDR3 is 16 residues long. With V trimmed by 7 bases and J by 4 bases, 11 bases remained unmatched. Germline V CDR1 and CDR2: MDHEN, SYDVKM. CDR3 nucleotides: TGTGCCAGCATGGAAGTAGCGGGAGCTAGGTACAATGAGCAGTTCTTC. Its translation is CASMEVAGARYNEQFF.

The chain uses TRBV6-4 and TRBJ2-2; 7 bases are a match to TRBD1. Looked up from germline, CDR1 is MRHNA and CDR2 is SNTAGT. This CDR3 region has 14 residues. Trimming cost V 4 bases and J 6 bases; bases outside gene matches: 5. The CDR3 here is CASSAGDSPGELFF. CDR3 bases: TGTGCCAGCAGTGCCGGGGACAGTCCCGGGGAGCTGTTTTTT.

The chain uses TRBV30 and TRBJ1-4, with 8 bases fitting TRBD1. V was pared by 4 bases and J by 8 bases, with 9 bases of the junction left unmatched. The CDR3 sequence is 14 residues long. Germline V CDR1 and CDR2: GTSNPN, SVGIG (reference sequence). The CDR3 DNA reads TGTGCCTGGAATGAGGGACAGGAAGGGGAAAAACTGTTTTTT. Translating it yields CAWNEGQEGEKLFF.

The rearrangement uses TRBV25-1 and TRBJ2-7; D may be TRBD1 or TRBD2 (5 bases each). V lost 2 bases and J lost 0, with 14 bases in between. Germline CDR1 and CDR2: MGHDK and SYGVNS. The CDR3 runs to 16 residues. The CDR3 nucleotides read TGTGCCAGCAGTGAAGCATCACCGGGGCGCTCCTACGAGCAGTACTTC. It encodes CASSEASPGRSYEQYF.

This sequence joins TRBV9 and TRBJ2-5, with D perhaps being TRBD1 or TRBD2 (6 bases each). The CDR3 consists of 14 residues. Germline assignment: CDR1 SGDLS and CDR2 YYNGEE. V lost 3 bases to trimming and J lost 4 bases, with 13 bases between them. CDR3 region: CASSAQQGGETQYF. The CDR3 region has the DNA TGTGCCAGCAGCGCACAACAGGGAGGAGAGACCCAGTACTTC.

Ten or more counts support this clone. This chain links TRBV6-4 with TRBJ2-3; D ambiguous. Trimming left V 4 bases short and J 2 bases short, with 13 bases between. Germline CDR1 is MRHNA and CDR2 is SNTAGT. The CDR3 has 15 amino acids. In DNA form, the CDR3 reads TGTGCCAGCAGTGGGGCGGATTCTGACACAGATACGCAGTATTTT. This codes for CASSGADSDTDTQYF.